Below, 26 T cell receptor beta chains from the same sample are listed, as sequenced in a study of shared clonotypes between healthy human individuals. Produced via immunoSEQ multiplex PCR; TCRdb's table is partial and in-frame only. This sample has a few hundred thousand clones, with roughly 87% found just once. The source material was memory CD8+ T cells sorted from blood. The sample's subset: CD45RO+ cells pooled with CCR7-negative TemRA cells. Receptors originate from a man aged 18 to 35 in good health.

CDR3 sequence (DNA): TGTGCCAGCAGTGAAGCCCTAGCGGGAGGAGGCTACGAGCAGTACTTC. It yields the protein CASSEALAGGGYEQYF. The chain has TRBV2 and TRBJ2-7, with 11 positions matching TRBD2. CDR3 size: 16 residues. V shed 0 bases and J 3 bases; nucleotides not matched to a gene: 4. Germline CDR1 and CDR2: SNHLY and FYNNEI.

This clone was recorded only once. This chain connects TRBV7-9 to TRBJ2-5; D possibly corresponds to TRBD2 (5 bases). The V gene lost 1 base and the J gene lost 5 bases, with 11 bases spanning the gap. Germline V gene lookup returns CDR1 SEHNR and CDR2 FQNEAQ (reference sequence). This CDR3 spans 14 amino acids. The chain's CDR3 is CASSLVLVAETQYF. The CDR3 DNA reads TGTGCCAGCAGCTTAGTACTGGTAGCGGAGACCCAGTACTTC.

The chain joins TRBV9 to TRBJ1-4; D not resolved. V dropped 3 bases and J dropped 3 bases, with 6 bases sitting between them. The germline CDR1 and CDR2 sequences are SGDLS and YYNGEE. The CDR3 totals 13 residues. This chain's CDR3 is CASSASANEKLFF. CDR3 nucleotide sequence: TGTGCCAGCAGCGCTTCAGCTAATGAAAAACTGTTTTTT. Complete variable domain (other parts from reference TRBV9 and TRBJ1-4): DSGVTQTPKHLITATGQRVTLRCSPRSGDLSVYWYQQSLDQGLQFLIQYYNGEERAKGNILERFSAQQFPDLHSELNLSSLELGDSALYFCASSASANEKLFFGSGTQLSVL.

This clone was recorded only once. The V call is TRBV6-1, the J call TRBJ1-4; D remains ambiguous. Germline assignment: CDR1 MNHNS and CDR2 SASEGT. V lost 1 base and J lost 7, with 19 bases in between. This CDR3 has 17 amino acids. CDR3 sequence: CASSEGLVLSFGEKLFF. CDR3 nucleotides: TGTGCCAGCAGTGAAGGGTTAGTCTTGAGTTTCGGTGAAAAACTGTTTTTT.

V usage is TRBV4-3 and J usage is TRBJ2-7, with TRBD1 matching over 8 bases. The CDR3 runs 15 residues. V lost 5 bases, J lost 5 bases, and 11 bases stayed unmatched. From germline, CDR1 is LGHNA and CDR2 YSLEER. CDR3 DNA sequence: TGCGCCAGCAGCTTTGGACAGGGAGTTATCCACGAGCAGTACTTC. This translates into CASSFGQGVIHEQYF.

The rearrangement joins TRBV5-1 to TRBJ2-4; D possibly corresponds to TRBD2 (5 bases). CDR3 size: 15 residues. The V gene lost 4 bases and the J gene lost 0 bases, with 11 bases spanning the gap. Germline CDR1 SGHRS, CDR2 YFSETQ. The CDR3 reads CASSTSDLAKNIQYF. CDR3 DNA sequence: TGCGCCAGCAGCACCTCGGACTTAGCCAAAAACATTCAGTACTTC.

In regard to this clone: This sample also contains other DNA sequences that code for the same CDR3. This chain links TRBV6-5 with TRBJ2-7, with 9 bases fitting TRBD1. V gave up 2 bases and J gave up 2 bases; unmatched junction bases: 4. CDR3 length equals 15 residues. Per the germline V gene, CDR1 is MNHEY and CDR2 is SVGAGI. CDR3 in amino acids: CASSYTGTGTYEQYF. The CDR3 nucleotides read TGTGCCAGCAGTTACACCGGGACAGGGACCTACGAGCAGTACTTC.

This sequence joins TRBV5-1 and TRBJ2-7; TRBD1 or TRBD2 may be the D gene (5 bases each). The V and J ends lost 3 bases and 7 bases respectively, with 14 bases between them. CDR1 and CDR2 (germline): SGHRS, YFSETQ. The CDR3 consists of 13 residues. The CDR3 spells CASSSHAGTEQYF. The CDR3 bases are TGCGCCAGCAGCTCTCATGCCGGGACGGAGCAGTACTTC.

This clone occurred once. V usage is TRBV5-1 and J usage is TRBJ2-7; 9 nucleotides align to TRBD2. With 0 bases clipped from V and 6 bases from J, the junction kept 10 bases outside the gene matches. This CDR3 spans 16 amino acids. Per the germline V gene, CDR1 is SGHRS and CDR2 is YFSETQ. The CDR3 nucleotides are TGCGCCAGCAGCTTGGGACTAGCGGCGCCCCAGCCCGAGCAGTACTTC. Residues: CASSLGLAAPQPEQYF.

The chain uses TRBV4-1 and TRBJ2-7; perhaps TRBD1 as D (5 bases). This CDR3 contains 14 residues. Germline CDR1 and CDR2: MGHRA and YSYEKL. Between the trimmed V and J ends, which lost 1 base and 3 bases, there was a span of 10 bases. CDR3 bases: TGCGCCAGCAGCCAAGCAACAGGTAGCTACGAGCAGTACTTC. Amino acid sequence: CASSQATGSYEQYF.

The V gene is TRBV27, the J gene TRBJ2-5, with a possible D match to TRBD2 (5 bases). Germline CDR1 is MNHEY and CDR2 is SMNVEV (reference sequence). Deletions cut 6 bases from V and 5 bases from J, with 16 bases between. The CDR3 has 14 amino acids. The DNA for the CDR3 is TGTGCCAGCAGCCCCTTCGGGGTTGGTGAGACCCAGTACTTC. Amino acid sequence: CASSPFGVGETQYF.

The J gene is TRBJ2-2, the V gene TRBV4-3, with 8 positions matching TRBD2. With V trimmed by 0 bases and J by 5 bases, 14 bases remained unmatched. Germline loops: CDR1 LGHNA, CDR2 YSLEER. The CDR3 has 19 amino acids. This CDR3 is CASSQEPEWTERGTGELFF. The CDR3 DNA is TGCGCCAGCAGCCAAGAGCCGGAGTGGACGGAGCGGGGGACCGGGGAGCTGTTTTTT.

The rearrangement uses TRBV9 and TRBJ1-2; D not certain. CDR1 is SGDLS, CDR2 YYNGEE, per germline. The CDR3 totals 13 residues. V was clipped by 1 base and J by 2 bases, with 6 bases between them. The CDR3 DNA reads as TGTGCCAGCAGCGTATCGGACAACTATGGCTACACCTTC. Amino acid sequence: CASSVSDNYGYTF.

The CDR3 here is CASSSQGSTGELFF. CDR3 bases: TGTGCCAGCAGCTCCCAGGGGTCGACCGGGGAGCTGTTTTTT. V usage is TRBV7-9 and J usage is TRBJ2-2, with D perhaps matching TRBD1 (6 bases). Trimming pared 4 bases from V and 5 bases from J, leaving 11 bases between. This CDR3 is 14 amino acids long. Germline V gene data show CDR1 as SEHNR and CDR2 as FQNEAQ (reference sequence).

The rearrangement links TRBV4-1 to TRBJ2-7, with D perhaps being TRBD1 or TRBD2 (5 bases each). This CDR3 has 15 amino acids. The germline V gene has CDR1 MGHRA and CDR2 YSYEKL. V dropped 2 bases and J dropped 0 bases, with 11 bases sitting between them. CDR3 region: CASSQSRDVSYEQYF. CDR3 bases: TGCGCCAGCAGCCAAAGTCGGGACGTCTCCTACGAGCAGTACTTC.

This clone has only one observation. The chain employs TRBV28 and TRBJ2-2; no definite D call. The CDR3 spans 14 residues. Germline lookup yields CDR1 MDHEN and CDR2 SYDVKM. V was clipped by 3 bases and J by 5 bases, with 10 bases between them. The CDR3 here is CASSFGLGTGELFF. The DNA of the CDR3 is TGTGCCAGCAGTTTCGGGCTGGGGACCGGGGAGCTGTTTTTT.

The V gene is TRBV6-1, the J gene TRBJ2-7, with D perhaps TRBD2 (5 bases). Trimming took 6 bases from V and 0 from J, leaving 9 bases between them. Germline V gene data show CDR1 as MNHNS and CDR2 as SASEGT. The CDR3 runs to 13 residues. In nucleotides, the CDR3 is TGTGCCAGCAGAAGCCGGGACTCCTACGAGCAGTACTTC. Translating it yields CASRSRDSYEQYF.

The V and J genes are TRBV4-2 and TRBJ2-1; D is unresolved. The CDR3 is made up of 12 amino acids. Germline V gives CDR1 LGHNA, CDR2 YNFKEQ. V was clipped by 1 base and J by 9 bases, with 7 bases between them. The CDR3 spells CASSQGEGEQFF. The CDR3 DNA is TGTGCCAGCAGCCAAGGTGAAGGTGAGCAGTTCTTC.

This clone was detected once. The chain uses TRBV4-1 and TRBJ2-5; D call uncertain. Germline CDR1 and CDR2: MGHRA and YSYEKL. The ends were cut back, 1 base at V and 2 bases at J, with 8 bases in the middle. The CDR3 has 14 amino acids. CDR3 in DNA: TGCGCCAGCAGCCAAGGACATGTACAAGAGACCCAGTACTTC. It encodes CASSQGHVQETQYF.

This clone has only one observation. The rearrangement links TRBV11-2 to TRBJ2-3; D is perhaps TRBD1 (6 bases). Germline V gives CDR1 SGHAT, CDR2 FQNNGV. The CDR3 spans 14 residues. The ends were cut back, 3 bases at V and 3 bases at J, with 10 bases in the middle. CDR3 nucleotides: TGTGCCAGCAGCTTTAACAGGGTGACAGATACGCAGTATTTT. Encoded protein: CASSFNRVTDTQYF.

This chain uses TRBV18 with TRBJ2-1; D may be TRBD2 (5 bases). The length of the CDR3 is 15 residues. V gave up 4 bases and J gave up 5 bases, with 15 bases separating them. Germline CDR1 and CDR2: KGHSH and LQKENI. CDR3 nucleotide sequence: TGTGCCAGCTCACAGCCGGGAAATAAGAACAATGAGCAGTTCTTC. Amino acids: CASSQPGNKNNEQFF.

The chain uses TRBV9 and TRBJ2-1; either TRBD1 or TRBD2 may supply D (6 bases each). This CDR3 region has 15 residues. The V end lost 0 bases, the J end lost 5 bases, and 12 bases lay between the germline ends. The germline CDR1 and CDR2 sequences are SGDLS and YYNGEE. This chain's CDR3 is CASSVGPGGDNEQFF. The DNA for the CDR3 is TGTGCCAGCAGCGTAGGACCCGGGGGCGACAATGAGCAGTTCTTC.

This rearrangement joins TRBV7-9 to TRBJ1-6, with D maybe TRBD1 (6 bases). The V gene lost 8 bases and the J gene lost 6 bases, with 17 bases spanning the gap. Germline V gene data show CDR1 as SEHNR and CDR2 as FQNEAQ (reference sequence). The CDR3 loop spans 15 amino acids. The CDR3 spells CASPSPGQLNSPLHF. CDR3 DNA: TGTGCCAGCCCATCACCGGGACAACTTAATTCACCCCTCCACTTT.

The chain uses TRBV5-1 and TRBJ2-7; tentatively, D is TRBD1 or TRBD2 (6 bases each). Trimming removed 0 bases at V and 4 bases at J, with 14 bases between. Germline V gene lookup returns CDR1 SGHRS and CDR2 YFSETQ. The CDR3 consists of 15 residues. The CDR3 loop is CASSLVRRGVYEQYF. Here the CDR3 DNA reads TGCGCCAGCAGCTTGGTGCGGAGGGGGGTGTACGAGCAGTACTTC.

The rearrangement joins TRBV5-1 to TRBJ1-1; no definite D call. The CDR3 runs 14 residues. V dropped 2 bases and J dropped 4 bases, with 12 bases sitting between them. In germline, CDR1 is SGHRS, CDR2 YFSETQ. The CDR3 loop is CASSFEVVGTEAFF. In DNA form, the CDR3 reads TGCGCCAGCAGCTTCGAGGTAGTGGGCACTGAAGCTTTCTTT.

V is TRBV29-1 and J is TRBJ2-7; D remains ambiguous. Germline CDR1 is SQVTM and CDR2 is ANQGSEA. The CDR3 totals 14 residues. V shed 4 bases and J shed 7 bases, with 20 bases lying between them. In nucleotides, the CDR3 is TGCAGCGTTGTACCCCAGCGATCCCCCTGGGAGCAGTACTTC. Protein sequence: CSVVPQRSPWEQYF.